These 22 T cell receptor beta chains were all obtained from the same sample, sequenced in a study of OX40 agonist ivuxolimab in advanced cancers. The protocol was immunoSEQ multiplex PCR, while the TCRdb copy is restricted to in-frame clones and leaves out a portion. The data hold around 67,000 clones, with 65% to 90% observed a single time. The sequenced sample was CD4+ or CD8+ T cells sorted from blood, obtained in a trial of the OX40 agonist ivuxolimab. Receptors were obtained from an adult with an advanced solid tumor such as melanoma, head and neck, liver or kidney cancer.

The rearrangement links TRBV7-2 to TRBJ2-5; no clear D gene. Trimming pared 5 bases from V and 2 bases from J, leaving 9 bases between. This CDR3 is 13 amino acids long. Germline loops: CDR1 SGHTA, CDR2 FQGNSA. Written as DNA, the CDR3 is TGTGCCAGCAGCAGACGGCCACAAGAGACCCAGTACTTC. It translates to CASSRRPQETQYF.

The chain combines TRBV6-5 with TRBJ1-3; perhaps TRBD1 as D (5 bases). The CDR3 has 16 residues. CDR1 and CDR2 (germline): MNHEY, SVGAGI. Between the trimmed V and J ends, which lost 0 bases and 0 bases, there was a span of 9 bases. For the CDR3, the DNA is TGTGCCAGCAGTTACTCAGGGGTTAGCTCTGGAAACACCATATATTTT. It encodes CASSYSGVSSGNTIYF.

This chain links TRBV5-6 with TRBJ1-6; D gene unclear. In germline, CDR1 is SGHDT, CDR2 YYEEEE. Trimming shortened V by 4 bases and J by 9 bases, and 8 bases separated the two germline ends. This CDR3 region has 12 residues. This chain's CDR3 is CASSDYISPLHF. DNA of the CDR3: TGTGCCAGCAGCGATTACATTTCACCCCTCCACTTT.

V usage is TRBV7-9 and J usage is TRBJ1-1; 7 nucleotides line up with TRBD1. The CDR3 covers 16 residues. With V trimmed by 2 bases and J by 2 bases, 8 bases remained unmatched. CDR1 and CDR2 (germline): SEHNR, FQNEAQ (reference sequence). CDR3 residues: CASSLPPGQVNTEAFF. CDR3 bases: TGTGCCAGCAGCTTACCCCCAGGACAGGTCAACACTGAAGCTTTCTTT.

The chain uses TRBV5-1 and TRBJ2-2, with TRBD2 identical over 8 bases. The germline V gene has CDR1 SGHRS and CDR2 YFSETQ. The J segment lost 3 bases and the V segment lost 3 bases, leaving 4 bases of the junction unmatched. This CDR3 contains 15 residues. The CDR3 reads CASSSSGRDTGELFF. The CDR3 DNA follows: TGCGCCAGCAGCTCGAGCGGGAGAGACACCGGGGAGCTGTTTTTT.

This clone has only a few counts. The V gene is TRBV6-6, the J gene TRBJ1-2, with 9 bases fitting TRBD1. After removal of 6 bases from V and 9 bases from J, the junction contained 5 bases not matched to a gene. Germline CDR1 MNHNY, CDR2 SVGAGI (reference sequence). This CDR3 spans 12 amino acids. The CDR3 bases are TGTGCCAGCAGGGGAGGACAGGGGCGCTACACCTTC. It is translated as CASRGGQGRYTF.

This clone was counted a single time. The J gene is TRBJ1-5, the V gene TRBV6-5; perhaps TRBD1 as D (5 bases). The CDR3 is 14 residues long. The germline V gene has CDR1 MNHEY and CDR2 SVGAGI. V was trimmed by 2 bases and J by 6 bases, leaving 11 bases between them. CDR3 loop: CASSYKAGTQPQHF. The CDR3 nucleotides are TGTGCCAGCAGTTACAAGGCCGGGACTCAGCCCCAGCATTTT.

The chain carries TRBV6-1 and TRBJ2-5, with 8 bases identical to TRBD1. CDR3 size: 14 residues. CDR1 MNHNS and CDR2 SASEGT come from the germline V gene. V trimming: 4 bases; J trimming: 5 bases; junction bases outside the gene matches: 6. The CDR3 is CASSATGGPETQYF. CDR3 sequence (DNA): TGTGCCAGCAGTGCTACAGGGGGGCCTGAGACCCAGTACTTC.

This clone was seen only a few times. The J gene is TRBJ1-1, the V gene TRBV7-3; D is ambiguous. This CDR3 is built from 13 residues. Germline V gene sequence: CDR1 SGHTA, CDR2 FQGTGA. V was cut by 2 bases and J by 2 bases, with 6 bases left in between. The CDR3 bases are TGTGCCAGCAGCTTATTAGCTAACACTGAAGCTTTCTTT. Amino acids: CASSLLANTEAFF.

The CDR3 DNA reads as TGTGCCATCTACGGCGGGGGAAACACCGGGGAGCTGTTTTTT. Translated: CAIYGGGNTGELFF. This chain uses TRBV10-3 with TRBJ2-2, with TRBD2 matching over 7 bases. This CDR3 has 14 amino acids. Germline CDR1 is ENHRY and CDR2 is SYGVKD. With V trimmed by 8 bases and J by 2 bases, 5 bases remained unmatched.

The rearrangement links TRBV5-6 to TRBJ1-2, with TRBD1 identical over 7 bases. Unmatched junction bases numbered 6, after V lost 5 bases and J lost 8 bases. The germline V gene encodes CDR1 SGHDT and CDR2 YYEEEE. This CDR3 region has 12 residues. CDR3 in amino acids: CASRTGNGGYTF. The CDR3 coding sequence is TGTGCCAGCAGGACAGGGAATGGGGGCTACACCTTC. Full variable domain (remainder filled in from reference TRBV5-6 and TRBJ1-2): DAGVTQSPTHLIKTRGQQVTLRCSPKSGHDTVSWYQQALGQGPQFIFQYYEEEERQRGNFPDRFSGHQFPNYSSELNVNALLLGDSALYLCASRTGNGGYTFGSGTRLTVV.

The chain combines TRBV7-9 with TRBJ1-3; D remains unclear. This CDR3 spans 13 amino acids. Germline V gene sequence: CDR1 SEHNR, CDR2 FQNEAQ (reference sequence). Trimming pared 1 base from V and 4 bases from J, leaving 5 bases between. The CDR3 region is CASSLEGGNTIYF. The CDR3 DNA reads TGTGCCAGCAGCTTAGAAGGGGGAAACACCATATATTTT.

The chain recombines TRBV6-5 with TRBJ2-5; a possible D gene is TRBD1 (6 bases). Trimming took off 5 bases at V and 4 bases at J, with 14 bases between the two ends. The CDR3 sequence is 14 residues long. Germline values: CDR1 MNHEY, CDR2 SVGAGI. The CDR3 region has the DNA TGTGCCAGCAGTCGACAGGTGGATCGAGAGACCCAGTACTTC. It yields the protein CASSRQVDRETQYF.

In this sample, this clone turned up many times. The J gene is TRBJ1-5, the V gene TRBV18; a weak D match, TRBD1 (6 bases). CDR1 and CDR2 (germline): KGHSH, LQKENI. Trimming pared 4 bases from V and 3 bases from J, leaving 13 bases between. CDR3 size: 15 residues. DNA for the CDR3: TGTGCCAGCTCACGGGACACTAAGTACAATCAGCCCCAGCATTTT. The encoded protein is CASSRDTKYNQPQHF.

The chain is built from TRBV5-4 and TRBJ2-3; TRBD2 agrees at 11 bases. The CDR3 runs 14 residues. J was trimmed by 10 bases and V by 5 bases; bases with no gene match: 9. The germline V gene encodes CDR1 SGHNT and CDR2 YYREEE (reference sequence). CDR3 region: CASRLAGGPMAQYF. The CDR3 region has the DNA TGTGCCAGCAGGTTAGCGGGAGGGCCGATGGCGCAGTATTTT.

V usage is TRBV2 and J usage is TRBJ1-5; 8 nucleotides line up with TRBD1. The CDR3 sequence is 15 residues long. The germline CDR1 and CDR2 sequences are SNHLY and FYNNEI. V lost 4 bases to trimming and J lost 9 bases; unmatched junction nucleotides: 11. CDR3 loop: CASSVGTGEGSPQHF. The CDR3 DNA follows: TGTGCCAGCAGTGTCGGGACAGGAGAAGGTTCGCCCCAGCATTTT. Full variable domain (outside the CDR3, taken from reference TRBV2 and TRBJ1-5): EPEVTQTPSHQVTQMGQEVILRCVPISNHLYFYWYRQILGQKVEFLVSFYNNEISEKSEIFDDQFSVERPDGSNFTLKIRSTKLEDSAMYFCASSVGTGEGSPQHFGDGTRLSIL.

The chain couples TRBV6-6 to TRBJ1-3; D gene unclear. This CDR3 spans 15 amino acids. The V gene lost 2 bases and the J gene lost 0 bases, with 8 bases spanning the gap. The V gene's germline CDR1 is MNHNY and CDR2 SVGAGI (reference sequence). The CDR3 here is CASSYPSVSGNTIYF. For the CDR3, the DNA is TGTGCCAGCAGTTACCCGAGTGTCTCTGGAAACACCATATATTTT.

The rearrangement links TRBV2 to TRBJ1-1, with D unresolved. CDR3 length: 14 amino acids. The germline V gene encodes CDR1 SNHLY and CDR2 FYNNEI. Trimming took off 5 bases at V and 2 bases at J, with 12 bases between the two ends. This CDR3 reads CASSTDGFNTEAFF. In nucleotides, the CDR3 is TGTGCCAGCAGTACCGACGGGTTCAACACTGAAGCTTTCTTT.

This sequence joins TRBV7-6 and TRBJ1-1; no firm D call. The germline V and J ends were trimmed by 5 bases and 0 bases, with 10 bases remaining between them. Germline V gene sequence: CDR1 SGHVS, CDR2 FNYEAQ. The CDR3 has 14 amino acids. The CDR3 loop is CASSRTVMNTEAFF. The CDR3 region has the DNA TGTGCCAGCAGCCGGACCGTAATGAACACTGAAGCTTTCTTT.

This chain links TRBV5-1 with TRBJ1-2; possible D gene TRBD1, 6 bases. Germline assignment: CDR1 SGHRS and CDR2 YFSETQ. CDR3 length equals 13 residues. V was pared by 3 bases and J by 3 bases, with 9 bases between. CDR3 protein: CASSWEGDYGYTF. CDR3 nucleotides: TGCGCCAGCAGCTGGGAGGGGGACTATGGCTACACCTTC. The whole variable domain, filled in from reference TRBV5-1 and TRBJ1-2, reads KAGVTQTPRYLIKTRGQQVTLSCSPISGHRSVSWYQQTPGQGLQFLFEYFSETQRNKGNFPGRFSGRQFSNSRSEMNVSTLELGDSALYLCASSWEGDYGYTFGSGTRLTVV.

V usage is TRBV6-6 and J usage is TRBJ1-5; D may be TRBD1 (6 bases). Germline loops: CDR1 MNHNY, CDR2 SVGAGI (reference sequence). This CDR3 has 13 amino acids. V was pared by 5 bases and J by 6 bases, with 11 bases between. The CDR3 bases are TGTGCCAGCAGTGGGGGGGCAGGTCAGCCCCAGCATTTT. It yields the protein CASSGGAGQPQHF.

This clone was picked up a small number of times. CDR3 nucleotides: TGTGCCAGCAGCTTACCCCTACAGGATGGGGATTCACCCCTCCACTTT. It yields the protein CASSLPLQDGDSPLHF. The chain carries TRBV13 and TRBJ1-6; D possibly corresponds to TRBD1 (5 bases). Trimming removed 2 bases at V and 8 bases at J, with 16 bases between. CDR3 length: 16 residues. Germline CDR1 PRHDT, CDR2 FYEKMQ (reference sequence).